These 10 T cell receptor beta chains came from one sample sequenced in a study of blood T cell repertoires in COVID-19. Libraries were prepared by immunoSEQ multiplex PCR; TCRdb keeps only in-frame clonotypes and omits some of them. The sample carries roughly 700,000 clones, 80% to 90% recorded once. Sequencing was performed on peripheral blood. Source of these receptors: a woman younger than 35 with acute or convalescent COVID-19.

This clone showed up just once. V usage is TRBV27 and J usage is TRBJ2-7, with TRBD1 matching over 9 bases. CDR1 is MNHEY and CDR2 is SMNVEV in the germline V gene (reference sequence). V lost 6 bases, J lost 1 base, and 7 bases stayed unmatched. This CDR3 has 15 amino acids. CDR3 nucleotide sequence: TGTGCCAGCAGCCCGGGGACAGGGACTTCCTACGAGCAGTACTTC. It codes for CASSPGTGTSYEQYF.

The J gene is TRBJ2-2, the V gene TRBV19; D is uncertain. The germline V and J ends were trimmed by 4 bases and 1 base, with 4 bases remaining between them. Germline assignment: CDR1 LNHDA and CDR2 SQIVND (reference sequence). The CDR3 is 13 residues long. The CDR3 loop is CASSTWNTGELFF. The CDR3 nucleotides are TGTGCCAGTAGTACCTGGAACACCGGGGAGCTGTTTTTT. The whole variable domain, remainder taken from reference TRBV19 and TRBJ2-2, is DGGITQSPKYLFRKEGQNVTLSCEQNLNHDAMYWYRQDPGQGLRLIYYSQIVNDFQKGDIAEGYSVSREKKESFPLTVTSAQKNPTAFYLCASSTWNTGELFFGEGSRLTVL.

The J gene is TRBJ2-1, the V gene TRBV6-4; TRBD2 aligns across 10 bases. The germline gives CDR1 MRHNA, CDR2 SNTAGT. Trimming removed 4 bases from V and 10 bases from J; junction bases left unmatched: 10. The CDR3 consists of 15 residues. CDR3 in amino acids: CASSGSSGGTDEQFF. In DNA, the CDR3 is TGTGCCAGCAGTGGCTCTAGCGGGGGAACCGACGAGCAGTTCTTC.

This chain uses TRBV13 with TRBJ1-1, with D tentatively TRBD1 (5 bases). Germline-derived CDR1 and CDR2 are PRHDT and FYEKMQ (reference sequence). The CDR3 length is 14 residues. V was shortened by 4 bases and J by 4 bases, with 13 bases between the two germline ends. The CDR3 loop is CASSYGTGRTEAFF. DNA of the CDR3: TGTGCCAGCAGCTACGGCACAGGCCGCACTGAAGCTTTCTTT.

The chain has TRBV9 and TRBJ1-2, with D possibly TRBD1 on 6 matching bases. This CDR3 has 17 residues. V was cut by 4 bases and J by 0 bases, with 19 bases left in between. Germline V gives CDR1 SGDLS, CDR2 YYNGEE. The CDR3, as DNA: TGTGCCAGCAGCCCGGGGGGGGCCGGAGGAGCTAACTATGGCTACACCTTC. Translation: CASSPGGAGGANYGYTF.

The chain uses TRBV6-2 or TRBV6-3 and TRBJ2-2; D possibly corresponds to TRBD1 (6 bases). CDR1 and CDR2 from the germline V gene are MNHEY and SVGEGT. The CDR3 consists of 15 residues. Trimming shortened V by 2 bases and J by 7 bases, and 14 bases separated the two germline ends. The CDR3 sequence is CASSYPRGEGGELFF. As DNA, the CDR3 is TGTGCCAGCAGTTACCCCAGGGGAGAGGGCGGGGAGCTGTTTTTT.

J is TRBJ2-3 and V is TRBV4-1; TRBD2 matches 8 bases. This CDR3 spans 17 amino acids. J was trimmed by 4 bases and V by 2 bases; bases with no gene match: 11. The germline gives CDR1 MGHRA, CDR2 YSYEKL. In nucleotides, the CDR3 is TGCGCCAGCAGCCAATCCCCCCCAGCGGGGGTTTCAGATACGCAGTATTTT. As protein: CASSQSPPAGVSDTQYF.

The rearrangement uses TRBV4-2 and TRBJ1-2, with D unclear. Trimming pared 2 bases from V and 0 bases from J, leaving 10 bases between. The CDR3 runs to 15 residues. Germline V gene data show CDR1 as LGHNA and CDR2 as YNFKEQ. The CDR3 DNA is TGTGCCAGCAGCCAAAGTACCACAGCTAACTATGGCTACACCTTC. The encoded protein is CASSQSTTANYGYTF.

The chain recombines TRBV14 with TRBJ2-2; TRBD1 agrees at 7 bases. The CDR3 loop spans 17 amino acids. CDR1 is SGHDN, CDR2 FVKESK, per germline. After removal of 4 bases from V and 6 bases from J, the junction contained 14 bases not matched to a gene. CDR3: CASSPWTGYNIAGELFF. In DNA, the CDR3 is TGTGCCAGCAGCCCCTGGACAGGTTACAATATCGCCGGGGAGCTGTTTTTT.

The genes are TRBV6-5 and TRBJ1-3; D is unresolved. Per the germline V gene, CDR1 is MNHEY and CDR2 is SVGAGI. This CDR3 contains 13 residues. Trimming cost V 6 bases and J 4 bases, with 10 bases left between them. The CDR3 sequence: CASRTQTGNTIYF. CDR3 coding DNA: TGTGCCAGCAGAACCCAAACAGGAAACACCATATATTTT.